The clone carrying this TCR beta chain was picked up many times. The ends lost 6 bases at V and 8 bases at J; junction bases unmatched: 10. The CDR3 is 15 amino acids. Germline CDR1 is MNHEY and CDR2 is SMNVEV (reference sequence). TCRdb reprocessed the 5' RACE reads via MiXCR and lists one record per CDR3 protein. The sample has fewer than 80,000 distinct CDR3 sequences, around a tenth seen once; the top ten hold 5.9%. The source of the sample is a study of early T cells in non-severe SARS-CoV-2 infection. Sequenced: whole blood. The TCR originated in an adult who was a healthcare worker with PCR-confirmed SARS-CoV-2 infection or an uninfected control (not recorded which). The rearrangement uses TRBV27 and TRBJ1-1; 12 bases match TRBD1. Here the CDR3 reads CASRDPGQGAREAFF. CDR3 coding DNA: TGTGCCAGCAGGGATCCGGGACAGGGGGCTCGGGAAGCTTTCTTT.